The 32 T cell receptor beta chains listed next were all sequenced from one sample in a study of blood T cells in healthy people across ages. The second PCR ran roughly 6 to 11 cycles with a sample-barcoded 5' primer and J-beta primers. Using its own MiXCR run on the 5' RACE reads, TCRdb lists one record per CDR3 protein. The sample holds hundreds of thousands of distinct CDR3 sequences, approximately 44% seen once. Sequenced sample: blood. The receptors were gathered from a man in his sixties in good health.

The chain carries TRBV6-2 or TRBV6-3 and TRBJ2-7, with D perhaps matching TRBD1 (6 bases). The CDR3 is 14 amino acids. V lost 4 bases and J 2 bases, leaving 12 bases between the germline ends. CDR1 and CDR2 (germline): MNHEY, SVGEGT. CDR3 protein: CASSFQGIPYEQYF. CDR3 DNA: TGTGCCAGCAGTTTCCAGGGGATCCCCTACGAGCAGTACTTC.

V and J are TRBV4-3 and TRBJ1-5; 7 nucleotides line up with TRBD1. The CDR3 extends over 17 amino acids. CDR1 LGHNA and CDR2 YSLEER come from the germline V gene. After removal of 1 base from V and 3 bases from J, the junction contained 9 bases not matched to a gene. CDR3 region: CASSQGGAGQDNQPQHF. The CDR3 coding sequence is TGCGCCAGCAGCCAAGGGGGGGCCGGACAGGACAATCAGCCCCAGCATTTT.

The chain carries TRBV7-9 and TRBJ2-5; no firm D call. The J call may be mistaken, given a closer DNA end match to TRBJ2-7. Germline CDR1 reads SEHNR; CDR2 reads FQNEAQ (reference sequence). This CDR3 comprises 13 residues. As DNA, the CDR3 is TGTGCCAGCAGCTTAGGGCTCGGGCGCGAGCAGTACTTC. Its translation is CASSLGLGREQYF.

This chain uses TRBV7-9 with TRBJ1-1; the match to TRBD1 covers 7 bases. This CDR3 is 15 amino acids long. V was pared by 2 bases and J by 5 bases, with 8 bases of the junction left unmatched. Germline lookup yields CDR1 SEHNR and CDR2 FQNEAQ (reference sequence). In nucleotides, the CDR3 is TGTGCCAGCAGCTTAAGGGGGGCAGGGGGTACTGAAGCTTTCTTT. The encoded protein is CASSLRGAGGTEAFF.

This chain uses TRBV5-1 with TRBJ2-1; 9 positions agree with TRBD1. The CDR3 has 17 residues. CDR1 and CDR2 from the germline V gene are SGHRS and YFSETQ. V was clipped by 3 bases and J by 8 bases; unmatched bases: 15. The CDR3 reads CASSSITGGTYGDEQFF. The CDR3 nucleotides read TGCGCCAGCAGCTCTATCACAGGGGGCACTTACGGGGATGAGCAGTTCTTC.

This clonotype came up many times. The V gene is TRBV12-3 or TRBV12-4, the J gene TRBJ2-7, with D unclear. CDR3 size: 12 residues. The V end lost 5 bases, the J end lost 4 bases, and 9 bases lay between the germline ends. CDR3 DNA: TGTGCCAGCAGTCCTGGAAGGTACGAGCAGTACTTC. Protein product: CASSPGRYEQYF.

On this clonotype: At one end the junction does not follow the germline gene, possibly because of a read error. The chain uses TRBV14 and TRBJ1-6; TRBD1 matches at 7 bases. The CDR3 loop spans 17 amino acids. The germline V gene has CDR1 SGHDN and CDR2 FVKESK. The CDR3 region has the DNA TGTGCCAGCAGCCACCAGAACAGGGGCTCCTATAATTCACCCCCCCACTTT. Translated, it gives CASSHQNRGSYNSPPHF. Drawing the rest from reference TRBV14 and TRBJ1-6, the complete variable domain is EAGVTQFPSHSVIEKGQTVTLRCDPISGHDNLYWYRRVMGKEIKFLLHFVKESKQDESGMPNNRFLAERTGGTYSTLKVQPAELEDSGVYFCASSHQNRGSYNSPPHFGNGTRLTVT.

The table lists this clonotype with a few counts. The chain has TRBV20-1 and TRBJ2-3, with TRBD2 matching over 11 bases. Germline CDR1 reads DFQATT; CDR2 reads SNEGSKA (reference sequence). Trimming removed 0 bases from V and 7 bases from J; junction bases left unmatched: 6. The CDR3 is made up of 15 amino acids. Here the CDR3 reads CSARDTGTSGNTQYF. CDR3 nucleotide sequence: TGCAGTGCTAGAGATACCGGGACTAGCGGCAATACGCAGTATTTT.

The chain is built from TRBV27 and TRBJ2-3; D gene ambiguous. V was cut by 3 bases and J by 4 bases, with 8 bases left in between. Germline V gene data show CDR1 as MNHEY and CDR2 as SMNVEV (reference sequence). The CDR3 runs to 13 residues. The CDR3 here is CASSFTAADTQYF. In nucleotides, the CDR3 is TGTGCCAGCAGTTTTACGGCAGCAGATACGCAGTATTTT.

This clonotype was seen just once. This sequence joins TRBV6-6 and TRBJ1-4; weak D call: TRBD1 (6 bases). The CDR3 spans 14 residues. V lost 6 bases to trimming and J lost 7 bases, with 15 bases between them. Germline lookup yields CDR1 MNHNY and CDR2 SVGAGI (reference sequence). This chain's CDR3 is CASSPRGASEKLFF. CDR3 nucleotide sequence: TGTGCCAGCAGCCCGAGGGGGGCCAGTGAAAAACTGTTTTTT.

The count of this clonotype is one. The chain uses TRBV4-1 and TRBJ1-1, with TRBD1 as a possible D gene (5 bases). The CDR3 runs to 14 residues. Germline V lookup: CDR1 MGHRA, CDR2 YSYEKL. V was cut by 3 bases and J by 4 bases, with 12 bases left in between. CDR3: CASSQGHSGTEAFF. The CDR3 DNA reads TGCGCCAGCAGCCAGGGGCACAGCGGCACTGAAGCTTTCTTT.

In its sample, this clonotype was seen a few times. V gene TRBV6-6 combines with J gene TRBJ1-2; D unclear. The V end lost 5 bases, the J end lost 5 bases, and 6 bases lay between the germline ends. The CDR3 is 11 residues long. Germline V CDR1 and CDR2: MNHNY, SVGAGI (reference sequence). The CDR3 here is CASSTEYGYTF. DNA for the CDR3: TGTGCCAGCAGTACCGAGTATGGCTACACCTTC.

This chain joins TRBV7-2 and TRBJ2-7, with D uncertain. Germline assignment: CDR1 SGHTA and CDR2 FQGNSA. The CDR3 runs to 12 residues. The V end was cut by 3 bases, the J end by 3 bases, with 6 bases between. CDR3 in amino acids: CASSFYRYEQYF. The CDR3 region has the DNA TGTGCCAGCAGCTTTTATCGCTACGAGCAGTACTTC.

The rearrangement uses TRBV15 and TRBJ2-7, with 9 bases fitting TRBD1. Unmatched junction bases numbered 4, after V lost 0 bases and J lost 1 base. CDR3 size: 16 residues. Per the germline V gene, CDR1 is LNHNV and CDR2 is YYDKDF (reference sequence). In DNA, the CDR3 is TGTGCCACCAGCAGAGATCAAGGGACAGGGTCCTACGAGCAGTACTTC. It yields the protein CATSRDQGTGSYEQYF.

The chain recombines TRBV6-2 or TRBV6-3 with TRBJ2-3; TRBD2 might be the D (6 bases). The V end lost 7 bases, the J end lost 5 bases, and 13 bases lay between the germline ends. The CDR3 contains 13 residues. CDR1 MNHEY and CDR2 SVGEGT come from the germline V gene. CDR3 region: CASKEGTRDTQYF. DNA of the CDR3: TGTGCCAGCAAGGAGGGGACGAGAGATACGCAGTATTTT.

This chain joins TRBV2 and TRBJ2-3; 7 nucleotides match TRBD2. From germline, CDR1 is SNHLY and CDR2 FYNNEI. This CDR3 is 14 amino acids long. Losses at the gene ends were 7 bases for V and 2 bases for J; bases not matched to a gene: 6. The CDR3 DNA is TGTGCCAGCAACCGGGACTATACCACAGATACGCAGTATTTT. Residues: CASNRDYTTDTQYF.

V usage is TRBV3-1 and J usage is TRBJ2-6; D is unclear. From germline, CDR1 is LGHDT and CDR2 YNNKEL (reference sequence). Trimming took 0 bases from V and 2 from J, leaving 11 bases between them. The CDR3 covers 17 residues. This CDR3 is CASSQDPGRTGANVLTF. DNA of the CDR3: TGTGCCAGCAGCCAAGATCCCGGCAGGACTGGGGCCAACGTCCTGACTTTC.

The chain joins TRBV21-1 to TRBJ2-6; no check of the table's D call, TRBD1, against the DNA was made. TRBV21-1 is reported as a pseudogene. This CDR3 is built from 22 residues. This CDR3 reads CASSKPATGGGLRSSGANVLTF. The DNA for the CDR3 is TGTGCCAGCAGCAAACCAGCGACAGGTGGGGGGTTAAGAAGCTCTGGGGCCAACGTCCTGACTTTC.

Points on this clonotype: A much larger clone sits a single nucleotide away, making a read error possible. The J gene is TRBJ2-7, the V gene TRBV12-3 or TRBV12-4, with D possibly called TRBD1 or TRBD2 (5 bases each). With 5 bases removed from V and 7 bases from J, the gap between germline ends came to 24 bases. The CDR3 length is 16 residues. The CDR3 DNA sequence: TGTGCCAGCAGTCCGCTAACGGGGCACTCCGGGGCTGAGCAGTACTTC. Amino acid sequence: CASSPLTGHSGAEQYF.

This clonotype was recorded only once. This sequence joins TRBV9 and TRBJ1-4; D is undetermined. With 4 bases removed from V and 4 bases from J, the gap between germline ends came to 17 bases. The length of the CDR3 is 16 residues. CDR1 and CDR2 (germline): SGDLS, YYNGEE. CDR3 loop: CASSQTPRVINEKLFF. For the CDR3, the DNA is TGTGCCAGCAGCCAAACTCCGCGGGTAATTAATGAAAAACTGTTTTTT. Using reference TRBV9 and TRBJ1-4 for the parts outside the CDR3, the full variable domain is DSGVTQTPKHLITATGQRVTLRCSPRSGDLSVYWYQQSLDQGLQFLIQYYNGEERAKGNILERFSAQQFPDLHSELNLSSLELGDSALYFCASSQTPRVINEKLFFGSGTQLSVL.

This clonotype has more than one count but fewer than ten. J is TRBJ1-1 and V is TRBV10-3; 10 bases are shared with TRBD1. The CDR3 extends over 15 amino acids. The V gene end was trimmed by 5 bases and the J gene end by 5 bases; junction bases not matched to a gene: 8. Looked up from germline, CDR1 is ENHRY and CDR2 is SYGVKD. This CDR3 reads CAISPGTGAGTEAFF. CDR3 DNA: TGTGCCATCAGTCCCGGGACAGGGGCAGGGACTGAAGCTTTCTTT.

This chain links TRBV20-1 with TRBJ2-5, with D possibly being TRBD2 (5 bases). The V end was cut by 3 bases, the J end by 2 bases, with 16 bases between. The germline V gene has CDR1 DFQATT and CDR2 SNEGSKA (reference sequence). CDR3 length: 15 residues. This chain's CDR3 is CSASGVGVRQETQYF. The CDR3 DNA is TGCAGTGCTAGTGGGGTCGGGGTGAGGCAAGAGACCCAGTACTTC.

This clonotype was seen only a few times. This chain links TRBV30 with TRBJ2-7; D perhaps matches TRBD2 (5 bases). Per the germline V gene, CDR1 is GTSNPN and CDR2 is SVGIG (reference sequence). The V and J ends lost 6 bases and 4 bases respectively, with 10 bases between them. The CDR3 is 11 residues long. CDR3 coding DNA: TGTGCCTGCCTTGGAGGTTACGAGCAGTACTTC. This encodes CACLGGYEQYF.

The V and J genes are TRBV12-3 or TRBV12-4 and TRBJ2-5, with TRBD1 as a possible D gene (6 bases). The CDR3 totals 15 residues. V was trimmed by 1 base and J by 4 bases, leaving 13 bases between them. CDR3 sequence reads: CASSLGGQPGETQYF. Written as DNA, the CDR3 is TGTGCCAGCAGTTTAGGGGGACAACCGGGAGAGACCCAGTACTTC.

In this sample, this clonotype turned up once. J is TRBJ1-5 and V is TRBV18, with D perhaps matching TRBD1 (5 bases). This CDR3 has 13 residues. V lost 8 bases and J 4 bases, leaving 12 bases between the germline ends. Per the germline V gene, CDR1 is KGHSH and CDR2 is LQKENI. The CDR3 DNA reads TGTGCCAGCAGCAGGGAACCGAATCAGCCCCAGCATTTT. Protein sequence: CASSREPNQPQHF.

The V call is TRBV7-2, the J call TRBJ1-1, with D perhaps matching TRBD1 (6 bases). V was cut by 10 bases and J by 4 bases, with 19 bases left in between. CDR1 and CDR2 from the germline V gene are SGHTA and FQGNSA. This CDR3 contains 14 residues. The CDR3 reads CATKPPAGATEAFF. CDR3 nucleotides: TGTGCCACCAAACCCCCGGCAGGGGCCACTGAAGCTTTCTTT. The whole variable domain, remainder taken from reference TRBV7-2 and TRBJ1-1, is GAGVSQSPSNKVTEKGKDVELRCDPISGHTALYWYRQSLGQGLEFLIYFQGNSAPDKSGLPSDRFSAERTGGSVSTLTIQRTQQEDSAVYLCATKPPAGATEAFFGQGTRLTVV.

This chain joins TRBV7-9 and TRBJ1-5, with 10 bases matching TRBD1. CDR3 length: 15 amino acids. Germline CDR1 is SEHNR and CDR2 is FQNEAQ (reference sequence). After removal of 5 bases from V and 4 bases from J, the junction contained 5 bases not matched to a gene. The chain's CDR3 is CASSPGQGWNQPQHF. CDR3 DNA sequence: TGTGCCAGCAGCCCGGGACAGGGGTGGAATCAGCCCCAGCATTTT.

CDR3 in amino acids: CSARVGSGSSYNEQFF. CDR3 nucleotides: TGCAGTGCTAGAGTCGGCAGCGGGAGCTCCTACAATGAGCAGTTCTTC. The chain employs TRBV20-1 and TRBJ2-1, with 8 bases that match TRBD2. The CDR3 spans 16 residues. Looked up from germline, CDR1 is DFQATT and CDR2 is SNEGSKA (reference sequence). V gave up 1 base and J gave up 0 bases; unmatched junction bases: 5.

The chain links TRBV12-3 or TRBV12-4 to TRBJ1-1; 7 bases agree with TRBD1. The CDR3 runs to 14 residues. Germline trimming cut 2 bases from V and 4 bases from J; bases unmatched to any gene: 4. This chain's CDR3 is CASSLTGVGTEAFF. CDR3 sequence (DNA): TGTGCCAGCAGTTTAACAGGGGTTGGCACTGAAGCTTTCTTT.

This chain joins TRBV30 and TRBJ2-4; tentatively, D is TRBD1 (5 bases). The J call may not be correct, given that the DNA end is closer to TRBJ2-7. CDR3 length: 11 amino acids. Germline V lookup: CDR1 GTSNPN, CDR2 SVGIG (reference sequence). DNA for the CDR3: TGTGCCTGGGCGCAGGGATTCGAGCAGTACTTC. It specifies CAWAQGFEQYF.

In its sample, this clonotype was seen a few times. CDR3: CASSESGRDYGYTF. The CDR3 DNA reads TGTGCCAGCAGTGAGTCGGGAAGGGACTATGGCTACACCTTC. The chain couples TRBV6-1 to TRBJ1-2; the D is unclear. Trimming took off 3 bases at V and 3 bases at J, with 11 bases between the two ends. The CDR3 is made up of 14 amino acids. Per germline, CDR1 MNHNS and CDR2 SASEGT.

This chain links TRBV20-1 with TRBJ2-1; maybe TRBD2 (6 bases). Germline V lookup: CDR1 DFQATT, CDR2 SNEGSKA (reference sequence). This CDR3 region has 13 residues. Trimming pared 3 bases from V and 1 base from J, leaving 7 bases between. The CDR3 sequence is CSARAGSYNEQFF. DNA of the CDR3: TGCAGTGCTAGGGCGGGGTCCTACAATGAGCAGTTCTTC.